This TCR beta chain was observed in a study of T cells in Graves' hyperthyroidism and ophthalmopathy. Regarding the study as a whole: Also found in blood were most expanded thyroid clonotypes above 0.001.

From RNA transcripts, TCR beta CDR3 regions were amplified. The HTBI set primed first-round TCR CDR3 RT-PCR. TCRdb ran MiXCR on the multiplex PCR reads and lists one entry per CDR3 protein. The sample has roughly 360,000 distinct CDR3 sequences, 13% seen once. The table lists this clonotype with a few counts. Its cognate antigen is unknown. Each patient was aged 18 to 65 and had newly diagnosed hyperthyroidism of under 2 months' duration. Under 12 ml fresh peripheral blood yielded the PBMCs. This clonotype was sampled from a man aged 25 to 40 with Graves' hyperthyroidism that later progressed to Graves' ophthalmopathy. Sequencing used blood.

The CDR3 loop is CASSQPRTASGNTIYF. DNA for the CDR3: TGCGCCAGCAGCCAACCCCGGACGGCCTCTGGAAACACCATATATTTT. V usage is TRBV4-1 and J usage is TRBJ1-3; no reliable D call. The CDR3 runs 16 residues. Germline V gene data show CDR1 as MGHRA and CDR2 as YSYEKL. V shed 2 bases and J shed 0 bases, with 11 bases lying between them.